The 24 T cell receptor beta chains below come from one sample, sequenced in a study of shared clonotypes between healthy human individuals. The naive CD8 fraction comprised CD45RO-negative cells positively selected for CCR7 and excluded terminally differentiated effector memory CD45RA+ cells. Sequencing was performed with immunoSEQ multiplex PCR; in TCRdb, only in-frame clones are kept and a portion is missing. In the table there are approximately 2,200,000 clones, 90% to 95% of which are singletons. The specimen was naive CD8+ T cells from PBMCs. The source of these receptors is a man between 18 and 29 years old in good health. Some clones in this sample may be carry-over from other donors' samples.

This sequence joins TRBV30 and TRBJ1-2; 7 bases are a match to TRBD1. This CDR3 contains 15 residues. V lost 1 base to trimming and J lost 5 bases; unmatched junction nucleotides: 10. Germline V gives CDR1 GTSNPN, CDR2 SVGIG (reference sequence). The CDR3 bases are TGTGCCTGGAGTGAGGAAGGGGGCTCGGTTTATGGCTACACCTTC. Protein sequence: CAWSEEGGSVYGYTF.

The chain uses TRBV5-1 and TRBJ2-3; 10 nucleotides agree with TRBD2. This CDR3 has 16 amino acids. Trimming removed 0 bases from V and 2 bases from J; junction bases left unmatched: 3. Germline CDR1 is SGHRS and CDR2 is YFSETQ. The CDR3: CASSLGTSGNTDTQYF. CDR3 coding DNA: TGCGCCAGCAGCTTGGGGACTAGCGGAAACACAGATACGCAGTATTTT.

This clone appeared once. The identical CDR3 is also encoded by other nucleotide sequences in the sample. The chain couples TRBV9 to TRBJ2-3; D is undetermined. Trimming left V 0 bases short and J 5 bases short, with 4 bases between. The germline V gene has CDR1 SGDLS and CDR2 YYNGEE. The CDR3 runs 12 residues. CDR3 sequence (DNA): TGTGCCAGCAGCGTAGGCGTAGATACGCAGTATTTT. Protein product: CASSVGVDTQYF.

This clone was found a few times. This chain joins TRBV7-9 and TRBJ2-2; D is undetermined. Trimming stripped 1 base from V and 6 bases from J, with 3 bases between. The CDR3 spans 12 residues. Germline values: CDR1 SEHNR, CDR2 FQNEAQ (reference sequence). For the CDR3, the DNA is TGTGCCAGCAGCTTAGTCTCCGGGGAGCTGTTTTTT. Amino acid sequence: CASSLVSGELFF.

This sequence joins TRBV2 and TRBJ2-5; 11 bases are shared with TRBD1. With V trimmed by 3 bases and J by 2 bases, 2 bases remained unmatched. Germline CDR1 and CDR2: SNHLY and FYNNEI. The CDR3 spans 15 residues. The DNA of the CDR3 is TGTGCCAGCAGTGATTGGGACAGGGGGCAAGAGACCCAGTACTTC. It is translated as CASSDWDRGQETQYF.

The chain has TRBV10-1 and TRBJ2-7; the D is unclear. This CDR3 is 12 amino acids long. Germline CDR1 is WNHNN and CDR2 is SYGVQD (reference sequence). Trimming took off 3 bases at V and 0 bases at J, with 3 bases between the two ends. The CDR3 nucleotides read TGCGCCAGCAGTGACAACTCCTACGAGCAGTACTTC. It codes for CASSDNSYEQYF.

This clone was counted only a few times. The rearrangement uses TRBV5-1 and TRBJ1-1, with D possibly matching TRBD1 (5 bases). The germline V and J ends were trimmed by 0 bases and 6 bases, with 12 bases remaining between them. CDR1 and CDR2 (germline): SGHRS, YFSETQ. The CDR3 consists of 14 residues. This CDR3 is CASSLVGAASEAFF. The CDR3 DNA sequence: TGCGCCAGCAGCTTGGTTGGGGCAGCTTCTGAAGCTTTCTTT.

This clone turned up a few times. This chain joins TRBV7-8 and TRBJ2-5; 9 bases line up with TRBD1. This CDR3 has 15 amino acids. CDR1 SGHVS and CDR2 FQNEAQ come from the germline V gene. After removal of 5 bases from V and 4 bases from J, the junction contained 8 bases not matched to a gene. This chain's CDR3 is CASSANPGQGETQYF. The CDR3 DNA sequence: TGTGCCAGCAGCGCAAACCCGGGACAGGGAGAGACCCAGTACTTC.

A single count supports this clone. The V gene is TRBV28, the J gene TRBJ1-1; D unclear. Germline V gene lookup returns CDR1 MDHEN and CDR2 SYDVKM. V lost 8 bases and J lost 1, with 5 bases in between. This CDR3 has 11 amino acids. CDR3 sequence (DNA): TGTGCCAGCGGGGAGAACACTGAAGCTTTCTTT. This sequence encodes CASGENTEAFF. Combining the CDR3 with reference TRBV28 and TRBJ1-1 gives the whole variable domain DVKVTQSSRYLVKRTGEKVFLECVQDMDHENMFWYRQDPGLGLRLIYFSYDVKMKEKGDIPEGYSVSREKKERFSLILESASTNQTSMYLCASGENTEAFFGQGTRLTVV.

The CDR3 region has the DNA TGTGCCAGCAGCTCCGGCCTGGGAAACACCATATATTTT. The encoded protein is CASSSGLGNTIYF. The chain links TRBV11-2 to TRBJ1-3; no reliable D call. Germline loops: CDR1 SGHAT, CDR2 FQNNGV. V dropped 4 bases and J dropped 4 bases, with 8 bases sitting between them. This CDR3 has 13 amino acids. The complete variable domain, with remaining parts taken from reference TRBV11-2 and TRBJ1-3, reads EAGVAQSPRYKIIEKRQSVAFWCNPISGHATLYWYQQILGQGPKLLIQFQNNGVVDDSQLPKDRFSAERLKGVDSTLKIQPAKLEDSAVYLCASSSGLGNTIYFGEGSWLTVV.

This clone has more than one count but fewer than ten. V usage is TRBV19 and J usage is TRBJ2-4; D uncertain. V lost 5 bases and J 4 bases, leaving 9 bases between the germline ends. CDR1 LNHDA and CDR2 SQIVND come from the germline V gene (reference sequence). This CDR3 has 13 amino acids. The CDR3 reads CASSLVTKNIQYF. The CDR3 DNA follows: TGTGCCAGTAGTTTGGTGACGAAAAACATTCAGTACTTC.

The chain joins TRBV6-1 to TRBJ2-1; 7 positions match TRBD2. V lost 4 bases and J lost 5; bases outside the gene matches: 11. The CDR3 has 16 residues. Germline V gene sequence: CDR1 MNHNS, CDR2 SASEGT. CDR3 sequence reads: CASSAQGEGRDNEQFF. The CDR3 DNA reads as TGTGCCAGCAGTGCACAAGGGGAGGGCCGGGACAATGAGCAGTTCTTC.

This clone was seen just once. The chain is built from TRBV5-1 and TRBJ2-7, with TRBD1 identical over 7 bases. Germline V gene sequence: CDR1 SGHRS, CDR2 YFSETQ. V shed 2 bases and J 2 bases; nucleotides not matched to a gene: 7. This CDR3 has 15 residues. The CDR3 sequence is CASSFTGAPAYEQYF. The CDR3 DNA reads as TGCGCCAGCAGCTTCACAGGGGCCCCCGCCTACGAGCAGTACTTC.

The chain has TRBV19 and TRBJ2-3, with TRBD2 matching over 7 bases. CDR1 and CDR2 (germline): LNHDA, SQIVND (reference sequence). The CDR3 consists of 16 residues. V gave up 5 bases and J gave up 3 bases; unmatched junction bases: 11. The CDR3 bases are TGTGCCAGTAGTCCTCGACTAGCCCTCGAGACAGATACGCAGTATTTT. As protein: CASSPRLALETDTQYF.

This clone occurred once. The rearrangement joins TRBV5-6 to TRBJ1-3; TRBD1 aligns across 9 bases. V dropped 2 bases and J dropped 0; count of bases not matched to a gene: 12. CDR3 length: 19 amino acids. CDR1 is SGHDT, CDR2 YYEEEE, per germline. CDR3 DNA sequence: TGTGCCAGCAGCTTACTGCCGGGACAGGGTGAAAACTCTGGAAACACCATATATTTT. Translation: CASSLLPGQGENSGNTIYF.

The chain carries TRBV6-1 and TRBJ2-7; TRBD1 matches at 7 bases. Trimming cost V 2 bases and J 3 bases; bases outside gene matches: 10. CDR3 length equals 16 residues. Germline V gene sequence: CDR1 MNHNS, CDR2 SASEGT. The CDR3 bases are TGTGCCAGCAGTGAATTCAGGACAGGAGAGAGCTACGAGCAGTACTTC. Translation gives CASSEFRTGESYEQYF.

V is TRBV9 and J is TRBJ1-4; D unresolved. Looked up from germline, CDR1 is SGDLS and CDR2 is YYNGEE. The CDR3 consists of 15 residues. The ends were cut back, 0 bases at V and 3 bases at J, with 9 bases in the middle. CDR3 in amino acids: CASSVGGFANEKLFF. In DNA form, the CDR3 reads TGTGCCAGCAGCGTAGGTGGGTTCGCTAATGAAAAACTGTTTTTT.

The chain couples TRBV27 to TRBJ2-3, with D perhaps TRBD1 (5 bases). There are 14 residues in the CDR3. Trimming stripped 2 bases from V and 6 bases from J, with 12 bases between. Germline-derived CDR1 and CDR2 are MNHEY and SMNVEV (reference sequence). This CDR3 is CASSLQGSRDTQYF. The CDR3 DNA reads as TGTGCCAGCAGTTTACAGGGCTCAAGGGATACGCAGTATTTT.

This CDR3 is CASREIPYEQYF. The CDR3 DNA reads TGTGCCAGCAGGGAAATACCCTACGAGCAGTACTTC. The chain is built from TRBV6-1 and TRBJ2-7; no firm D call. The CDR3 sequence is 12 residues long. The V gene's germline CDR1 is MNHNS and CDR2 SASEGT. Trimming took 6 bases from V and 2 from J, leaving 8 bases between them.

As concerns this clone: The junction differs from germline at one of its ends, possibly a read error. V usage is TRBV9 and J usage is TRBJ2-7; TRBD1 agrees at 8 bases. This CDR3 is 15 amino acids long. In germline, CDR1 is SGDLS, CDR2 YYNGEE. For the CDR3, the DNA is TGTGCCAGCAGCGTAGCTGGGACAGGCTCGGGTGGGCAGGACTTC. Residues: CASSVAGTGSGGQDF.

The chain couples TRBV9 to TRBJ1-4; 8 bases align to TRBD1. Germline lookup yields CDR1 SGDLS and CDR2 YYNGEE. The CDR3 spans 15 residues. Unmatched junction bases numbered 6, after V lost 4 bases and J lost 4 bases. The chain's CDR3 is CASSPGQGLNEKLFF. The CDR3 DNA is TGTGCCAGCAGCCCAGGACAGGGTCTTAATGAAAAACTGTTTTTT.

This chain connects TRBV2 to TRBJ1-2, with D perhaps matching TRBD1 (6 bases). The CDR3 extends over 14 amino acids. CDR1 is SNHLY, CDR2 FYNNEI, per germline. V shed 1 base and J shed 4 bases, with 10 bases lying between them. The CDR3 spells CASSEVGGPYGYTF. CDR3 DNA: TGTGCCAGCAGTGAAGTGGGGGGGCCCTATGGCTACACCTTC. The variable domain in full, completed from reference TRBV2 and TRBJ1-2, reads EPEVTQTPSHQVTQMGQEVILRCVPISNHLYFYWYRQILGQKVEFLVSFYNNEISEKSEIFDDQFSVERPDGSNFTLKIRSTKLEDSAMYFCASSEVGGPYGYTFGSGTRLTVV.

This chain joins TRBV7-2 and TRBJ2-3; 7 nucleotides line up with TRBD1. CDR3 length equals 16 residues. Germline V gives CDR1 SGHTA, CDR2 FQGNSA. Trimming cost V 5 bases and J 2 bases; bases outside gene matches: 10. This CDR3 is CASSPGDRRYTDTQYF. The CDR3 nucleotides are TGTGCCAGCAGCCCCGGGGACAGAAGGTACACAGATACGCAGTATTTT.

This clone was counted a single time. CDR3 region: CASPGTDINQPQHF. CDR3 nucleotide sequence: TGTGCCAGCCCGGGGACAGACATTAATCAGCCCCAGCATTTT. The rearrangement uses TRBV6-1 and TRBJ1-5; 7 bases line up with TRBD1. This CDR3 is 14 amino acids long. Per the germline V gene, CDR1 is MNHNS and CDR2 is SASEGT. J gave up 4 bases and V 8 bases, and 8 bases lay outside the gene matches.